This entry lists 28 T cell receptor beta chains sequenced from one sample in a study of T cell changes during pregnancy in multiple sclerosis (dated by TCRdb to between 2017 and 2020). Library method: the immunoSEQ multiplex PCR assay. TCRdb's version of the immuneACCESS table is confined to in-frame rearrangements and falls short of the full clone set. An unresolved V gene accounts for under half of the shortfall where checked; the remainder is of unknown origin. This sample lists around 62,000 clones; 89% were detected once. The ten largest clones take up about 2.5% of the sample. This specimen consisted of peripheral blood, obtained in the first trimester of pregnancy. The receptors originated from a female donor with multiple sclerosis, enrolled in a pregnancy study.

The J gene is TRBJ2-2, the V gene TRBV5-1; TRBD1 agrees at 9 bases. The CDR3 length is 17 residues. The ends lost 2 bases at V and 2 bases at J; junction bases unmatched: 7. CDR1 and CDR2 (germline): SGHRS, YFSETQ. The CDR3 nucleotides read TGCGCCAGCAGCTTAAGGACAGGGGAAGGAAACACCGGGGAGCTGTTTTTT. Its protein product is CASSLRTGEGNTGELFF.

The chain couples TRBV5-6 to TRBJ1-1; the D gene is possibly TRBD1 (5 bases). In germline, CDR1 is SGHDT, CDR2 YYEEEE. With 0 bases removed from V and 4 bases from J, the gap between germline ends came to 10 bases. CDR3 length: 14 amino acids. The CDR3 DNA follows: TGTGCCAGCAGCTTGGGCAGACAGTCCACTGAAGCTTTCTTT. Translated: CASSLGRQSTEAFF.

V usage is TRBV30 and J usage is TRBJ2-1; TRBD2 aligns across 8 bases. Looked up from germline, CDR1 is GTSNPN and CDR2 is SVGIG (reference sequence). This CDR3 has 15 residues. The trim removed 4 bases at V and 5 bases at J, leaving 10 bases unmatched. CDR3 nucleotides: TGTGCCTGGAATACCTACGGACTAGCCAACAATGAGCAGTTCTTC. This sequence encodes CAWNTYGLANNEQFF.

The chain is built from TRBV9 and TRBJ2-6; D call uncertain. The CDR3 sequence is 13 residues long. CDR1 SGDLS and CDR2 YYNGEE come from the germline V gene. Trimming took 4 bases from V and 4 from J, leaving 6 bases between them. The CDR3 spells CASSPSGANVLTF. In DNA, the CDR3 is TGTGCCAGCAGCCCCTCGGGGGCCAACGTCCTGACTTTC.

The chain links TRBV5-1 to TRBJ1-1; D gene unclear. Germline V CDR1 and CDR2: SGHRS, YFSETQ. V gave up 4 bases and J gave up 3 bases, with 13 bases separating them. This CDR3 contains 14 residues. In DNA, the CDR3 is TGCGCCAGCAGCCGACAACAACCGGACACTGAAGCTTTCTTT. Residues: CASSRQQPDTEAFF.

This chain connects TRBV7-9 to TRBJ1-3, with 7 positions matching TRBD1. This CDR3 is 15 amino acids long. Germline V CDR1 and CDR2: SEHNR, FQNEAQ (reference sequence). J gave up 4 bases and V 5 bases, and 8 bases lay outside the gene matches. The CDR3 sequence: CASSHRDREGNTIYF. Here the CDR3 DNA reads TGTGCCAGCAGCCACCGCGACAGGGAAGGAAACACCATATATTTT.

This rearrangement joins TRBV27 to TRBJ2-2, with D perhaps TRBD2 (6 bases). Per the germline V gene, CDR1 is MNHEY and CDR2 is SMNVEV (reference sequence). This CDR3 is built from 16 residues. V lost 2 bases and J lost 4, with 14 bases in between. CDR3 region: CASSLIGGLSTGELFF. CDR3 coding DNA: TGTGCCAGCAGTTTAATCGGGGGATTGAGCACCGGGGAGCTGTTTTTT.

The V call is TRBV25-1, the J call TRBJ2-5, with D possibly matching TRBD2 (6 bases). From germline, CDR1 is MGHDK and CDR2 SYGVNS. The CDR3 is 16 residues long. Trimming stripped 2 bases from V and 2 bases from J, with 15 bases between. The CDR3 reads CASSEGKRAAQETQYF. CDR3 bases: TGTGCCAGCAGTGAAGGGAAGCGGGCCGCACAAGAGACCCAGTACTTC.

The chain links TRBV5-1 to TRBJ1-1; no clear D gene. Trimming pared 0 bases from V and 3 bases from J, leaving 21 bases between. Looked up from germline, CDR1 is SGHRS and CDR2 is YFSETQ. CDR3 size: 18 residues. The CDR3 protein is CASSLGAKAGGGDTEAFF. The CDR3 region has the DNA TGCGCCAGCAGCTTGGGGGCCAAGGCCGGCGGAGGTGACACTGAAGCTTTCTTT.

V gene TRBV7-3 combines with J gene TRBJ2-5, with 7 bases fitting TRBD1. The CDR3 consists of 15 residues. The J segment lost 3 bases and the V segment lost 5 bases, leaving 9 bases of the junction unmatched. Germline values: CDR1 SGHTA, CDR2 FQGTGA. The CDR3 DNA sequence: TGTGCCAGCAGCCCCGGGGACAGAGAAAAAGAGACCCAGTACTTC. It encodes CASSPGDREKETQYF. The variable domain in full, completed from reference TRBV7-3 and TRBJ2-5, reads GAGVSQTPSNKVTEKGKYVELRCDPISGHTALYWYRQSLGQGPEFLIYFQGTGAADDSGLPNDRFFAVRPEGSVSTLKIQRTERGDSAVYLCASSPGDREKETQYFGPGTRLLVL.

This chain links TRBV9 with TRBJ2-1; D possibly corresponds to TRBD2 (6 bases). The CDR3 spans 17 residues. Trimming removed 2 bases from V and 1 base from J, with 16 bases in between. The germline gives CDR1 SGDLS, CDR2 YYNGEE. CDR3 DNA: TGTGCCAGCAGCGTTTCTGGAGGGGCTGAATCCTACAATGAGCAGTTCTTC. Protein product: CASSVSGGAESYNEQFF.

This chain uses TRBV29-1 with TRBJ2-5, with 7 bases aligning to TRBD1. Germline V gene data show CDR1 as SQVTM and CDR2 as ANQGSEA. With V trimmed by 5 bases and J by 1 base, 10 bases remained unmatched. The CDR3 is made up of 15 amino acids. The CDR3 coding sequence is TGCAGCGTTAATAAAGACAGGGAAATCCAAGAGACCCAGTACTTC. Its translation is CSVNKDREIQETQYF.

This clone has a handful of counts. J is TRBJ1-2 and V is TRBV27; 11 nucleotides match TRBD1. After removal of 7 bases from V and 3 bases from J, the junction contained 13 bases not matched to a gene. CDR1 and CDR2 from the germline V gene are MNHEY and SMNVEV (reference sequence). The CDR3 is 17 residues long. CDR3 protein: CASTILGGQGADYGYTF. The CDR3 coding sequence is TGTGCCAGCACCATTTTGGGCGGACAGGGGGCTGACTATGGCTACACCTTC.

CDR3 DNA: TGTGCCAGCAGTTTACGGCGGGCCGTTCGCACAGATACGCAGTATTTT. As protein: CASSLRRAVRTDTQYF. The V gene is TRBV27, the J gene TRBJ2-3; possible D gene TRBD2, 5 bases. CDR1 is MNHEY, CDR2 SMNVEV, per germline (reference sequence). The length of the CDR3 is 16 residues. The ends were cut back, 2 bases at V and 1 base at J, with 13 bases in the middle.

CDR3 sequence reads: CSVEGSLQPGYTF. DNA for the CDR3: TGCAGCGTTGAGGGCTCCCTCCAACCTGGCTACACCTTC. V and J are TRBV29-1 and TRBJ1-2; unclear D gene. Germline assignment: CDR1 SQVTM and CDR2 ANQGSEA. This CDR3 is built from 13 residues. The V and J ends lost 3 bases and 7 bases respectively, with 15 bases between them.

The V gene is TRBV7-9, the J gene TRBJ2-2; possible D gene TRBD2, 6 bases. This CDR3 has 16 amino acids. Germline values: CDR1 SEHNR, CDR2 FQNEAQ (reference sequence). Trimming cost V 1 base and J 4 bases, with 13 bases left between them. CDR3 loop: CASSLGTNLGTGELFF. DNA of the CDR3: TGTGCCAGCAGCTTAGGGACTAACTTGGGCACCGGGGAGCTGTTTTTT.

This clone has more than one count but fewer than ten. The chain couples TRBV19 to TRBJ1-1; D is perhaps TRBD1 (5 bases). This CDR3 spans 15 amino acids. V was trimmed by 3 bases and J by 1 base, leaving 12 bases between them. CDR1 and CDR2 (germline): LNHDA, SQIVND (reference sequence). The CDR3: CASSIRQRKNTEAFF. Written as DNA, the CDR3 is TGTGCCAGTAGTATCAGACAGAGAAAGAACACTGAAGCTTTCTTT.

The gene calls are TRBV5-1 and TRBJ2-7; D might be TRBD1 (5 bases). The germline V gene has CDR1 SGHRS and CDR2 YFSETQ. Trimming removed 4 bases at V and 3 bases at J, with 5 bases between. There are 11 residues in the CDR3. CDR3 loop: CASSDSYEQYF. The CDR3 nucleotides read TGCGCCAGCAGCGACAGCTACGAGCAGTACTTC.

The chain carries TRBV11-1 and TRBJ2-7; 10 nucleotides agree with TRBD1. The CDR3 consists of 15 residues. V gave up 4 bases and J gave up 3 bases; unmatched junction bases: 6. Germline-derived CDR1 and CDR2 are SGHAT and FQDESV (reference sequence). CDR3 DNA sequence: TGTGCCAGCAGCTCAGCGGGACAGGGGTTCTACGAGCAGTACTTC. Its protein is CASSSAGQGFYEQYF.

This rearrangement joins TRBV7-9 to TRBJ1-6, with D uncertain. V was clipped by 5 bases and J by 0 bases, with 17 bases between them. This CDR3 comprises 18 residues. Looked up from germline, CDR1 is SEHNR and CDR2 is FQNEAQ (reference sequence). CDR3 nucleotides: TGTGCCAGCAGCCCGGTTCCAGTTAGCAGCTCCTATAATTCACCCCTCCACTTT. This gives the protein CASSPVPVSSSYNSPLHF.

The chain has TRBV18 and TRBJ2-2; possible D gene TRBD2, 5 bases. This CDR3 has 14 residues. Per the germline V gene, CDR1 is KGHSH and CDR2 is LQKENI. The ends were cut back, 3 bases at V and 2 bases at J, with 7 bases in the middle. Here the CDR3 reads CASSPGVNTGELFF. In DNA, the CDR3 is TGTGCCAGCTCACCCGGGGTAAACACCGGGGAGCTGTTTTTT. Combining the CDR3 with reference TRBV18 and TRBJ2-2 gives the whole variable domain NAGVMQNPRHLVRRRGQEARLRCSPMKGHSHVYWYRQLPEEGLKFMVYLQKENIIDESGMPKERFSAEFPKEGPSILRIQQVVRGDSAAYFCASSPGVNTGELFFGEGSRLTVL.

In this sample, this clone turned up once. J is TRBJ1-4 and V is TRBV18; 10 bases map to TRBD1. Losses at the gene ends were 4 bases for V and 6 bases for J; bases not matched to a gene: 5. Germline CDR1 KGHSH, CDR2 LQKENI. The CDR3 consists of 15 residues. CDR3 bases: TGTGCCAGCTCACTTTCCGGGACAGGGGATGAAAAACTGTTTTTT. Residues: CASSLSGTGDEKLFF.

With regard to this clone: The junction departs from the called germline gene at one end, perhaps through a read error. The gene calls are TRBV11-3 and TRBJ2-5; D possibly corresponds to TRBD1 (8 bases). Per the germline V gene, CDR1 is SGHNT and CDR2 is YENEEA. The CDR3 has 18 residues. In DNA form, the CDR3 reads TGTGCCCGAGAATCACACAGGGGGGCCCCCCCTCTAGCGGAAACCCCGTACTTC. It encodes CARESHRGAPPLAETPYF.

J is TRBJ2-7 and V is TRBV7-6; 7 bases match TRBD1. Germline trimming cut 2 bases from V and 4 bases from J; bases unmatched to any gene: 26. This CDR3 spans 21 amino acids. Germline CDR1 and CDR2: SGHVS and FNYEAQ. The CDR3 coding sequence is TGTGCCAGCAGCTTACCCCCCGAGGGGGCGCACCCATCAGGACCAACTTACGAGCAGTACTTC. It yields the protein CASSLPPEGAHPSGPTYEQYF.

The J gene is TRBJ1-5, the V gene TRBV9; D is undetermined. The CDR3 is 17 amino acids. The germline V gene encodes CDR1 SGDLS and CDR2 YYNGEE. V lost 0 bases and J 0 bases, leaving 13 bases between the germline ends. CDR3 DNA sequence: TGTGCCAGCAGCGTAGGCGAGGGCTTTTATAGCAATCAGCCCCAGCATTTT. Residues: CASSVGEGFYSNQPQHF.

The CDR3 nucleotides read TGTGCCAGCAGCTGGAGGCTGACAGGGGGATACGAGCAGTACTTC. Its translation: CASSWRLTGGYEQYF. This chain joins TRBV7-9 and TRBJ2-7; 9 bases agree with TRBD1. Germline lookup yields CDR1 SEHNR and CDR2 FQNEAQ (reference sequence). The V and J ends lost 4 bases and 4 bases, in that order; junction bases with no gene match: 8. The CDR3 runs 15 residues.

The V gene is TRBV19, the J gene TRBJ1-5, with D perhaps TRBD1 (5 bases). CDR3 length: 16 amino acids. The germline gives CDR1 LNHDA, CDR2 SQIVND (reference sequence). Trimming took off 3 bases at V and 2 bases at J, with 14 bases between the two ends. CDR3 sequence: CASSIMGGGGNQPQHF. CDR3 bases: TGTGCCAGTAGTATTATGGGGGGTGGTGGCAATCAGCCCCAGCATTTT.

This clone was seen only once. V usage is TRBV7-2 and J usage is TRBJ2-4; the match to TRBD2 covers 15 bases. The germline V gene encodes CDR1 SGHTA and CDR2 FQGNSA. The J segment lost 0 bases and the V segment lost 5 bases, leaving 2 bases of the junction unmatched. The CDR3 contains 17 residues. CDR3 in amino acids: CASSRGLAGGAKNIQYF. The CDR3 DNA follows: TGTGCCAGCAGCCGGGGACTAGCGGGAGGAGCCAAAAACATTCAGTACTTC.